This TCR beta chain was found in a study of Ad26.COV2.S vaccination and SARS-CoV-2 variants. Trimming removed 6 bases at V and 7 bases at J, with 19 bases between. Germline CDR1 and CDR2: MNHEY and SVGAGI. The CDR3 is 14 residues long. Treatment reported: 15 to 20 received Ad26.COV2.S at low or high dose, single or two shots; 5 received placebo; per-sample allocation not given. Sample collection was performed on day 63 after the first vaccine or placebo injection. Produced via immunoSEQ multiplex PCR; TCRdb's table is partial and in-frame only. The sample holds about 380,000 clones; 80% to 90% are singletons and the top ten take around 7.3%.

The chain employs TRBV6-5 and TRBJ2-7, with D possibly TRBD1 on 6 matching bases. Sequencing was performed on peripheral blood, taken in a trial of Ad26.COV2.S vaccine versus placebo. The clonotype originates from a person between 18 and 59 years old who received the Ad26.COV2.S COVID-19 vaccine or a placebo. In DNA, the CDR3 is TGTGCCAGCAGACTACGGGACAACCTCAGGGAGCAGTACTTC. Its protein product is CASRLRDNLREQYF.